This TCR beta chain was retrieved from a study of cytomegalovirus exposure and HLA in healthy donors. Across the whole study: Earlier results showed roughly 120 million unique TCR beta sequences derived from roughly 200 million T cells.

As for this clone: Its antigen remains unknown.

PCR was performed using 60 Vbeta and 13 Jbeta primers. Sequenced by immunoSEQ multiplex PCR; TCRdb stores in-frame clones only, minus some. The table shows 150,000 to 190,000 clones, with 82% occurring only once. Study results and limitations: The study labeled about 160 TCR beta chains cytomegalovirus-associated. As a later analysis showed, a missense DCLRE1C variant was linked to trimming of TCR beta V- and J-genes. Later, TCR association rates were found to vary by HLA locus, highest for DRB1 and lowest for HLA-C.

The sample comprised PBMCs. This TCR was sampled from a woman aged 50 to 60 in good health and CMV-seropositive.

The CDR3, as DNA: TGTGCCAGCCGTAGAGCCGGGACACCGAACACTGAAGCTTTCTTT. Protein sequence: CASRRAGTPNTEAFF. The rearrangement links TRBV18 to TRBJ1-1; possibly TRBD1 for D (6 bases). Germline assignment: CDR1 KGHSH and CDR2 LQKENI. V gave up 8 bases and J gave up 1 base, with 17 bases separating them. There are 15 residues in the CDR3.